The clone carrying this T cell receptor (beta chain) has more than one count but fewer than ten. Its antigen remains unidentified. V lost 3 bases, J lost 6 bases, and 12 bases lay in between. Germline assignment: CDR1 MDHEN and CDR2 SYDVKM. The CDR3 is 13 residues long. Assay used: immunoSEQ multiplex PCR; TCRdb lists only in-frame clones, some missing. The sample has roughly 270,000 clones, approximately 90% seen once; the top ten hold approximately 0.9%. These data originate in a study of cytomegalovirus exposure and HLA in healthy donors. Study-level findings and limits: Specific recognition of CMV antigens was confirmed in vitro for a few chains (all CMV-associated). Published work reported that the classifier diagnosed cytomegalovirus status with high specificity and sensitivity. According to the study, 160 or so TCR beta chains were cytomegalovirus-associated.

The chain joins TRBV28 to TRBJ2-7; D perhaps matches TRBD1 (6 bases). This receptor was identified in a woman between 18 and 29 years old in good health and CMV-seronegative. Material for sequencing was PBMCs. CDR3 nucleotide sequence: TGTGCCAGCAGTTTGGTCTCAGGGGCCGAGCAGTACTTC. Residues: CASSLVSGAEQYF.